These 20 T cell receptor beta chains were sequenced from one sample in a study of T cell responses to AZD1222 COVID-19 vaccine. The method was immunoSEQ multiplex PCR; TCRdb's version includes in-frame clones alone and lacks a portion of them. The repertoire holds 110,000 or so clones, about 88% seen once, with roughly 18% in the top ten. Sample: peripheral blood, taken on day 0 of AZD1222 vaccination. These receptors all come from an adult in good health.

In DNA form, the CDR3 reads TGTGCCAGCAGCTTGGATACAGGGGCAGGCTACGAGCAGTACGTC. Amino acids: CASSLDTGAGYEQYV. V is TRBV7-2 and J is TRBJ2-7; 7 bases line up with TRBD1. Germline V gene data show CDR1 as SGHTA and CDR2 as FQGNSA. V trimming: 3 bases; J trimming: 3 bases; junction bases outside the gene matches: 8. CDR3 length: 15 amino acids.

This clone was picked up one time. This chain links TRBV12-3 or TRBV12-4 with TRBJ1-1; D uncertain. The CDR3 spans 12 residues. V lost 3 bases and J lost 9, with 11 bases in between. CDR3 nucleotides: TGTGCCAGCAGTTTGGGCAAGTTGCAAGCTTTCTTT. It encodes CASSLGKLQAFF.

The chain carries TRBV6-5 and TRBJ1-4; no definite D call. CDR1 is MNHEY, CDR2 SVGAGI, per germline. Trimming took off 9 bases at V and 1 base at J, with 12 bases between the two ends. This CDR3 has 14 amino acids. CDR3 bases: TGTGCCAGTACCGGACGCAAAACTAATGAAAAACTGTTTTTT. Translation: CASTGRKTNEKLFF.

V usage is TRBV11-3 and J usage is TRBJ2-1; 12 bases line up with TRBD2. With 6 bases clipped from V and 2 bases from J, the junction kept 14 bases outside the gene matches. This CDR3 comprises 19 residues. CDR1 and CDR2 from the germline V gene are SGHNT and YENEEA. The CDR3 loop is CASRGQGLAGGLTYNEQFF. In nucleotides, the CDR3 is TGTGCCAGCAGGGGGCAAGGGCTAGCGGGAGGGTTAACCTACAATGAGCAGTTCTTC.

J is TRBJ2-5 and V is TRBV27; 9 bases line up with TRBD1. The CDR3 covers 14 residues. V trimming: 5 bases; J trimming: 3 bases; junction bases outside the gene matches: 4. Per the germline V gene, CDR1 is MNHEY and CDR2 is SMNVEV (reference sequence). Here the CDR3 DNA reads TGTGCCAGCAGTCCCCGGGACAGGGAAGAGACCCAGTACTTC. This gives the protein CASSPRDREETQYF.

The V call is TRBV27, the J call TRBJ1-1, with 8 bases aligning to TRBD1. J was trimmed by 8 bases and V by 3 bases; bases with no gene match: 17. The germline V gene encodes CDR1 MNHEY and CDR2 SMNVEV (reference sequence). CDR3 length: 17 amino acids. The chain's CDR3 is CASSFRRTGTRPAEAFF. The CDR3 DNA follows: TGTGCCAGCAGTTTTAGAAGGACAGGGACTCGTCCTGCGGAAGCTTTCTTT.

V gene TRBV10-1 combines with J gene TRBJ1-2, with D unresolved. Germline V gives CDR1 WNHNN, CDR2 SYGVQD (reference sequence). V lost 6 bases and J lost 3, with 14 bases in between. The CDR3 sequence is 14 residues long. CDR3 DNA sequence: TGCGCCAGCAGCTCCCTCTCAGGATACTATGGCTACACCTTC. This sequence encodes CASSSLSGYYGYTF.

This chain links TRBV4-3 with TRBJ1-5; D gene ambiguous. The CDR3 contains 15 residues. V lost 4 bases to trimming and J lost 6 bases, with 16 bases between them. CDR1 LGHNA and CDR2 YSLEER come from the germline V gene. This CDR3 is CASSPQVGGGQPQHF. The CDR3 DNA sequence: TGCGCCAGCAGCCCCCAGGTAGGAGGAGGTCAGCCCCAGCATTTT.

This clone was counted only a few times. This sequence joins TRBV5-6 and TRBJ1-4; D may be TRBD1 (6 bases). The CDR3 has 16 residues. V shed 4 bases and J shed 2 bases, with 15 bases lying between them. From germline, CDR1 is SGHDT and CDR2 YYEEEE. CDR3 nucleotides: TGTGCCAGCAGCGTCCGGGGGCGGTGGACTAATGAAAAACTGTTTTTT. It encodes CASSVRGRWTNEKLFF.

This clone was detected once. The CDR3 region has the DNA TGTGCCAGCAGCAGCTCTAGCGGGAGCTACGAGCAGTACTTC. Translating it yields CASSSSSGSYEQYF. J is TRBJ2-7 and V is TRBV11-2; 10 bases map to TRBD2. The junction had 4 bases not matched to a gene; V was cut back by 5 bases and J by 3 bases. The V gene's germline CDR1 is SGHAT and CDR2 FQNNGV. The CDR3 sequence is 14 residues long.

The chain uses TRBV5-4 and TRBJ1-1; 7 bases are a match to TRBD1. J lost 0 bases, V lost 4 bases, and 6 bases had no gene match. This CDR3 is built from 15 residues. The germline gives CDR1 SGHNT, CDR2 YYREEE (reference sequence). CDR3 sequence reads: CASSTSQGVNTEAFF. The CDR3 DNA is TGTGCCAGCAGCACCTCGCAGGGGGTGAACACTGAAGCTTTCTTT.

V and J are TRBV5-6 and TRBJ2-5; no clear D. Germline values: CDR1 SGHDT, CDR2 YYEEEE. The CDR3 has 10 amino acids. V was trimmed by 4 bases and J by 4 bases, leaving 2 bases between them. In nucleotides, the CDR3 is TGTGCCAGCAGCGGAGAGACCCAGTACTTC. It specifies CASSGETQYF.

This clone has just one count. This sequence joins TRBV5-1 and TRBJ2-3; perhaps TRBD2 as D (6 bases). The germline CDR1 and CDR2 sequences are SGHRS and YFSETQ. V was cut by 2 bases and J by 2 bases, with 15 bases left in between. The CDR3 extends over 16 amino acids. As DNA, the CDR3 is TGCGCCAGCAGCTTCATGTGGCGGGGCACCACAGATACGCAGTATTTT. Protein sequence: CASSFMWRGTTDTQYF. Full variable domain (rest looked up from reference TRBV5-1 and TRBJ2-3): KAGVTQTPRYLIKTRGQQVTLSCSPISGHRSVSWYQQTPGQGLQFLFEYFSETQRNKGNFPGRFSGRQFSNSRSEMNVSTLELGDSALYLCASSFMWRGTTDTQYFGPGTRLTVL.

The chain has TRBV21-1 and TRBJ2-1; the table names TRBD2, a call not compared with the DNA. TRBV21-1 is a pseudogene locus. This CDR3 region has 16 residues. The CDR3: CASSKNMGSSYNEQFF. CDR3 nucleotide sequence: TGTGCCAGCAGCAAAAATATGGGGAGCTCCTACAATGAGCAGTTCTTC.

CDR3 sequence: CASSLRASGGAANTGELFF. CDR3 nucleotide sequence: TGTGCCAGCAGCTTAAGAGCATCGGGGGGGGCTGCGAACACCGGGGAGCTGTTTTTT. The chain couples TRBV11-2 to TRBJ2-2; 8 nucleotides align to TRBD2. Per germline, CDR1 SGHAT and CDR2 FQNNGV. This CDR3 is built from 19 residues. After removal of 2 bases from V and 0 bases from J, the junction contained 11 bases not matched to a gene.

In DNA form, the CDR3 reads TGCGCCAGCAGCACTCCGGGGACTAGCGGGAGAAATGAGCAGTTCTTC. Encoded protein: CASSTPGTSGRNEQFF. The V call is TRBV5-1, the J call TRBJ2-1; 14 nucleotides match TRBD2. The CDR3 length is 16 residues. Germline lookup yields CDR1 SGHRS and CDR2 YFSETQ. The V gene end was trimmed by 4 bases and the J gene end by 7 bases; junction bases not matched to a gene: 7. Full variable domain (missing parts from reference TRBV5-1 and TRBJ2-1): KAGVTQTPRYLIKTRGQQVTLSCSPISGHRSVSWYQQTPGQGLQFLFEYFSETQRNKGNFPGRFSGRQFSNSRSEMNVSTLELGDSALYLCASSTPGTSGRNEQFFGPGTRLTVL.

V and J are TRBV11-3 and TRBJ1-1; D remains ambiguous. Germline loops: CDR1 SGHNT, CDR2 YENEEA. The CDR3 sequence is 16 residues long. V was shortened by 2 bases and J by 3 bases, with 16 bases between the two germline ends. The CDR3 protein is CASSLNIGIVDTEAFF. CDR3 in DNA: TGTGCCAGCAGCTTAAATATAGGAATAGTTGACACTGAAGCTTTCTTT.

This rearrangement joins TRBV27 to TRBJ2-1, with 8 bases identical to TRBD2. With 7 bases clipped from V and 4 bases from J, the junction kept 3 bases outside the gene matches. Per germline, CDR1 MNHEY and CDR2 SMNVEV (reference sequence). The CDR3 loop spans 13 amino acids. The CDR3 loop is CASNRGGYNEQFF. The DNA of the CDR3 is TGTGCCAGCAACCGGGGGGGATACAATGAGCAGTTCTTC.

V gene TRBV6-2 or TRBV6-3 combines with J gene TRBJ2-5; D remains ambiguous. Germline CDR1 reads MNHEY; CDR2 reads SVGEGT. Trimming stripped 2 bases from V and 4 bases from J, with 14 bases between. CDR3 length equals 15 residues. CDR3 in amino acids: CASSYVLLVGETQYF. DNA for the CDR3: TGTGCCAGCAGTTACGTCCTCTTAGTCGGAGAGACCCAGTACTTC.

A word on this clone: Germline is not matched at one junction end, which may reflect a read error. The chain carries TRBV18 and TRBJ2-3; D not resolved. Germline lookup yields CDR1 KGHSH and CDR2 LQKENI. The length of the CDR3 is 12 residues. The CDR3 bases are TGTGCCAGCTCACCTAGCAGAGATACGCAGTATTTT. Encoded protein: CASSPSRDTQYF.